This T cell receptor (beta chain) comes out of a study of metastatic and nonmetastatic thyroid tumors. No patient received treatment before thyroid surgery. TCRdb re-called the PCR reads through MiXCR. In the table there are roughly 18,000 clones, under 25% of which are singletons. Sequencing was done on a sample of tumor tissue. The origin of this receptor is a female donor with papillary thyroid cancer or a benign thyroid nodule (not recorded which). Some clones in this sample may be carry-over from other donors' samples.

The CDR3 sequence: CASSDGEWKNEQFF. As DNA, the CDR3 is TGTGCCAGTAGTGATGGGGAGTGGAAAAATGAGCAGTTCTTC. The V gene is TRBV19, the J gene TRBJ2-1, with D tentatively TRBD2 (5 bases). The CDR3 totals 14 residues. Looked up from germline, CDR1 is LNHDA and CDR2 is SQIVND (reference sequence). Trimming shortened V by 5 bases and J by 7 bases, and 15 bases separated the two germline ends.